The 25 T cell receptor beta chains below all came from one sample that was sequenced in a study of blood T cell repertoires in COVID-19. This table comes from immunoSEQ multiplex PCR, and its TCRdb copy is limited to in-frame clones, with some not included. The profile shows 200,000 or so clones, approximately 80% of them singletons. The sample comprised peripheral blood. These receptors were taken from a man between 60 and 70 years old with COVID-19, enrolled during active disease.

The CDR3 protein is CASATTGTDTQYF. The CDR3 nucleotides are TGTGCCAGCGCTACGACTGGCACAGATACGCAGTATTTT. This chain links TRBV4-2 with TRBJ2-3, with unresolved D. Trimming took off 8 bases at V and 1 base at J, with 10 bases between the two ends. Germline CDR1 reads LGHNA; CDR2 reads YNFKEQ. The CDR3 runs to 13 residues.

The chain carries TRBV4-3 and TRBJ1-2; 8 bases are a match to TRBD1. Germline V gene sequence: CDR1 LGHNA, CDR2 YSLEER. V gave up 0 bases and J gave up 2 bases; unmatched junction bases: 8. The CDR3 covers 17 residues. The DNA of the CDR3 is TGCGCCAGCAGCCAAGAGAGGACAGGGCGGGGGAACTATGGCTACACCTTC. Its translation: CASSQERTGRGNYGYTF.

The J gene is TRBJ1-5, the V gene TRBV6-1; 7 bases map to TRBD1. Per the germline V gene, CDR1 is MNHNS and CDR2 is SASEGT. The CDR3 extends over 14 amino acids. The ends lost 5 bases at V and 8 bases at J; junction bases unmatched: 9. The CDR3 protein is CASSFGQVGEPQHF. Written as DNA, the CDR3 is TGTGCCAGCAGTTTTGGACAGGTCGGGGAGCCCCAGCATTTT.

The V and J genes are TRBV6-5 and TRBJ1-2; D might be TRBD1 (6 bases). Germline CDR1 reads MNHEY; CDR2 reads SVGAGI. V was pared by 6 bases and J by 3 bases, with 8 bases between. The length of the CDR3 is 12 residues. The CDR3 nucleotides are TGTGCCAGCAGAAGACAGGACTATGGCTACACCTTC. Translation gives CASRRQDYGYTF.

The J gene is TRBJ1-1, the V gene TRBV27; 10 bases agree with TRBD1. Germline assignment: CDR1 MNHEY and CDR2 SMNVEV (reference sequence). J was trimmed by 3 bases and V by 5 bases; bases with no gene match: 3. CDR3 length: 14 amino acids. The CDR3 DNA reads TGTGCCAGCAGTAGCGGGACAGGGGACACTGAAGCTTTCTTT. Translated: CASSSGTGDTEAFF.

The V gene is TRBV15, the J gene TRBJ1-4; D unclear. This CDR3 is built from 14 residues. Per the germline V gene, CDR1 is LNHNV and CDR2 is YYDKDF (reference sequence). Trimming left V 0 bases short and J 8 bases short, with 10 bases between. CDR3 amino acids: CATSREVAREKLFF. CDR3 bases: TGTGCCACCAGCAGAGAGGTCGCTAGAGAAAAACTGTTTTTT.

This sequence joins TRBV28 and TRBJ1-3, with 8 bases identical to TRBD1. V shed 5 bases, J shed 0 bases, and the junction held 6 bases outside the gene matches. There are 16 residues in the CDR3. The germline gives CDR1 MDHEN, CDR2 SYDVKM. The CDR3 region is CASSAPGGISGNTIYF. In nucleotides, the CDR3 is TGTGCCAGCAGTGCGCCAGGGGGCATCTCTGGAAACACCATATATTTT.

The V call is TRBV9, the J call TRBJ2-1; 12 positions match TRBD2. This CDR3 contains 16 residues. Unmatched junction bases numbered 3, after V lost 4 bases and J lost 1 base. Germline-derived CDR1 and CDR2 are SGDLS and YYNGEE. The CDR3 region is CASSPGLAGSYNEQFF. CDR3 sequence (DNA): TGTGCCAGCAGCCCAGGACTAGCGGGGTCCTACAATGAGCAGTTCTTC.

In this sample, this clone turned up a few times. CDR3 nucleotide sequence: TGTGCCAGTGTATTAGACACTGAAGCTTTCTTT. Translating gives CASVLDTEAFF. This chain connects TRBV7-9 to TRBJ1-1; D not certain. The germline gives CDR1 SEHNR, CDR2 FQNEAQ (reference sequence). The V gene lost 9 bases and the J gene lost 3 bases, with 8 bases spanning the gap. The CDR3 has 11 residues.

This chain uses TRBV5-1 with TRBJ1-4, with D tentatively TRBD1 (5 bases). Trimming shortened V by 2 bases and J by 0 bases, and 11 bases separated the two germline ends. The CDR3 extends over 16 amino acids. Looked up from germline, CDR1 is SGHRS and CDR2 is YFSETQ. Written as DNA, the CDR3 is TGCGCCAGCAGCTTCGGACAACTCACAACTAATGAAAAACTGTTTTTT. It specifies CASSFGQLTTNEKLFF.

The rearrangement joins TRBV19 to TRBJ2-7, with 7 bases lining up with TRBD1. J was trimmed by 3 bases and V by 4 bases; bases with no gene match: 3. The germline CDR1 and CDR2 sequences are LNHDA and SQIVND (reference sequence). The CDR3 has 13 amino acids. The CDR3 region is CASSRDSIYEQYF. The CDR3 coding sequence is TGTGCCAGTAGTAGGGACAGCATCTACGAGCAGTACTTC. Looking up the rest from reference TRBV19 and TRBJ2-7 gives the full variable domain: DGGITQSPKYLFRKEGQNVTLSCEQNLNHDAMYWYRQDPGQGLRLIYYSQIVNDFQKGDIAEGYSVSREKKESFPLTVTSAQKNPTAFYLCASSRDSIYEQYFGPGTRLTVT.

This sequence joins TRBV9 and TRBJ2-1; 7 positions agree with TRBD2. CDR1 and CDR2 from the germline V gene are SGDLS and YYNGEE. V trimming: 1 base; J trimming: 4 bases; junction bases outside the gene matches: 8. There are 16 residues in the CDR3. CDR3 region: CASSVMAGASYNEQFF. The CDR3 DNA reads TGTGCCAGCAGCGTAATGGCGGGAGCGAGTTACAATGAGCAGTTCTTC.

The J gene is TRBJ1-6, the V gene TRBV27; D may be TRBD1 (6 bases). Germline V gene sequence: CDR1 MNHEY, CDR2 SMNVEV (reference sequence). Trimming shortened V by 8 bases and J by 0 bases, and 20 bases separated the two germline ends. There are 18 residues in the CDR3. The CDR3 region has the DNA TGTGCCAGCGGGGGCGACGGGACACGAAGCTCCTATAATTCACCCCTCCACTTT. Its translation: CASGGDGTRSSYNSPLHF.

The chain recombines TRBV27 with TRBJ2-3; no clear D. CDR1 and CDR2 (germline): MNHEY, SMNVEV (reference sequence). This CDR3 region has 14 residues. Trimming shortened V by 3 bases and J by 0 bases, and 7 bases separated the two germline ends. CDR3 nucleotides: TGTGCCAGCAGTTTCATCGGGAGCACAGATACGCAGTATTTT. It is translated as CASSFIGSTDTQYF.

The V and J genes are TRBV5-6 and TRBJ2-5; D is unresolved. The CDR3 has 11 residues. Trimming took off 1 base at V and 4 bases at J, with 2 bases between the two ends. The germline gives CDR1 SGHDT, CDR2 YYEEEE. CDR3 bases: TGTGCCAGCAGCTTGCGAGAGACCCAGTACTTC. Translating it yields CASSLRETQYF.

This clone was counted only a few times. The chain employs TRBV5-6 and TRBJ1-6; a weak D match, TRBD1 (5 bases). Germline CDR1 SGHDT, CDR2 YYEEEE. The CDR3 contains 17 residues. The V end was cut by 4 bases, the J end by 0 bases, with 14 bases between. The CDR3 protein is CASSLNFGGSYNSPLHF. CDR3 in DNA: TGTGCCAGCAGCCTTAATTTCGGGGGCTCCTATAATTCACCCCTCCACTTT.

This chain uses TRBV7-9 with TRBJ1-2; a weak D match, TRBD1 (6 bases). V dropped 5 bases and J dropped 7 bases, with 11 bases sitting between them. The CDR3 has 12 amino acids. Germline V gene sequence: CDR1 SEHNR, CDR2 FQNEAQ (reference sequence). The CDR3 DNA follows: TGTGCCAGCAGCATACCAGGGGTTGGCTACACCTTC. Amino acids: CASSIPGVGYTF.

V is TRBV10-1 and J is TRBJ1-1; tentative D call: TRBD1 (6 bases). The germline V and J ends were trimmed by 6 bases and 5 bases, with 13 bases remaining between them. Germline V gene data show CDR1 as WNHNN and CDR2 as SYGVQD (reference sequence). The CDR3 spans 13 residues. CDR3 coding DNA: TGCGCCAGCAGCCCCAGGGGAAGAACTGAAGCTTTCTTT. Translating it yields CASSPRGRTEAFF.

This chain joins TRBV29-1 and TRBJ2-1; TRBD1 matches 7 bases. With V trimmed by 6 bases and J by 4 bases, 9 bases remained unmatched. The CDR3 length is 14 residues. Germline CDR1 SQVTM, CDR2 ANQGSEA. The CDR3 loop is CSVSLTGKYNEQFF. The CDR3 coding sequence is TGCAGCGTGAGCCTGACAGGGAAGTACAATGAGCAGTTCTTC.

CDR3 sequence: CASSHTPLRNGYTF. The CDR3 coding sequence is TGTGCCAGCAGCCATACCCCTCTAAGAAATGGCTACACCTTC. The rearrangement uses TRBV14 and TRBJ1-2; D call uncertain. Germline lookup yields CDR1 SGHDN and CDR2 FVKESK. Trimming took 3 bases from V and 6 from J, leaving 14 bases between them. CDR3 length: 14 residues.

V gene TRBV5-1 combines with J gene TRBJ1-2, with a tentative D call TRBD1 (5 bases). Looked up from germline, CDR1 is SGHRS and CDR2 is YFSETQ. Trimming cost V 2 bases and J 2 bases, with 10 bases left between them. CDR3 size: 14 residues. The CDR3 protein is CASSLVKGNYGYTF. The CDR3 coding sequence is TGCGCCAGCAGCTTAGTAAAGGGGAACTATGGCTACACCTTC.

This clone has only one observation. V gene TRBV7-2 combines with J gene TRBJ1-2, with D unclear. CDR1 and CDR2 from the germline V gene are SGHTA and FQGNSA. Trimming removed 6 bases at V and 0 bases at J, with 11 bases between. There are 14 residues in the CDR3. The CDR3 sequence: CASSSRVSNYGYTF. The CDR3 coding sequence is TGTGCCAGCAGTTCGCGTGTTTCTAACTATGGCTACACCTTC. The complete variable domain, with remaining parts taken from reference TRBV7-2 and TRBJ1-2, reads GAGVSQSPSNKVTEKGKDVELRCDPISGHTALYWYRQSLGQGLEFLIYFQGNSAPDKSGLPSDRFSAERTGGSVSTLTIQRTQQEDSAVYLCASSSRVSNYGYTFGSGTRLTVV.

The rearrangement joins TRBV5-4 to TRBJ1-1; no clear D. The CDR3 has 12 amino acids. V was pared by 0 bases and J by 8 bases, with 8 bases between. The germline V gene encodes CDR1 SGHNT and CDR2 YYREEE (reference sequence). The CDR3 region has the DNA TGTGCCAGCAGCTTGGTTGGCAGGGAAGCTTTCTTT. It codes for CASSLVGREAFF.

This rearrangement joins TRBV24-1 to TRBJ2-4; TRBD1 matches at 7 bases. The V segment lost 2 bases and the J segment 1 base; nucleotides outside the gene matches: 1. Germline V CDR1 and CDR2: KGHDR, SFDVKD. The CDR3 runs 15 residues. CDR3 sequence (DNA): TGTGCCACCAGTGATTCACAGGGGGCCAAAAACATTCAGTACTTC. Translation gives CATSDSQGAKNIQYF.

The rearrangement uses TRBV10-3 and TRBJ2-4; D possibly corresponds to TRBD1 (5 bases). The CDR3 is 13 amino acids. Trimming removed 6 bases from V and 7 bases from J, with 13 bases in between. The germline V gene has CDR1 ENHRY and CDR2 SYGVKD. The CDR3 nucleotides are TGTGCCATCAGGGGGCAAGGTCGTAACATTCAGTACTTC. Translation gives CAIRGQGRNIQYF.